This entry concerns a single T cell receptor (beta chain). The sample comes from a study of blood T cell repertoires in COVID-19. At the level of the study: PBMCs, B-cell-depleted T cells, or T cells provided the cDNA or gDNA that made up the material.

Sequencing used immunoSEQ multiplex PCR; TCRdb keeps in-frame clones, though not all of them. The sample has 390,000 or so clones, over 75% seen once. Germline loops: CDR1 SGHRS, CDR2 YFSETQ. The germline V and J ends were trimmed by 2 bases and 2 bases, with 14 bases remaining between them. The CDR3 totals 15 residues. A Seattle source enrolled patients during active infection and followed them longitudinally. Specimen: peripheral blood. The chain links TRBV5-1 to TRBJ2-7; D might be TRBD2 (5 bases). This clonotype was obtained from a young woman with COVID-19, enrolled during active disease. The chain's CDR3 is CASSLERFTTYEQYF. CDR3 nucleotides: TGCGCCAGCAGCTTAGAGCGGTTTACCACCTACGAGCAGTACTTC.